This TCR beta chain was sequenced during a study of blood T cell repertoires in COVID-19 (dated by TCRdb to between 2020 and 2021). Broadly, across the study: Samples covering the acute and convalescent phases of COVID-19 were provided by collaborators in the United States, Italy and Spain. The repertoires were released in a freely available public database meant as a resource for research on the immune response to SARS-CoV-2. The samples were drawn from two sources: the first 160 participants of the ongoing ImmuneRACE study, and over 950 subjects contributed by 6 global collaborators. HLA class I and class II types, where available, came from metadata supplied by the sample provider rather than from assay-based typing. The material from the prospective study consisted of cDNA or gDNA derived from T cells, B-cell-depleted T cells, or PBMCs. The sample metadata nearly always contained a de-identified subject ID, COVID-19 status, age in years and sex. The dataset comprised deeply sampled blood TCRbeta repertoires from subjects exposed to, actively infected with, or recovered from COVID-19.

Whole blood was collected in K2EDTA tubes by collaborating institutions according to the institutions' own protocols. For TCRbeta analysis, collaborators shipped samples in one of three forms: frozen whole blood, isolated PBMCs, or DNA extracted from either of those sample types. TCRbeta CDR3 regions were amplified from genomic DNA by means of the immunoSEQ Assay, a bias-controlled multiplex PCR. The original pipeline was this. The number of nucleated cells in each sample was estimated by amplification of reference gene primers within the assay. To quantify the absolute abundance of each unique TCRbeta CDR3 rearrangement, sequence reads were collapsed and filtered. For each sample, productive Simpson clonality was calculated by taking the square root of Simpson's diversity index across productive rearrangements. Drawn from immuneACCESS, this table holds only the in-frame rearrangements with V and J called that TCRdb kept. Clones are partly lost; checked studies trace under half to an unresolved V gene and leave the rest unexplained. V, J and clone size derive from that table, while D and trimming were established from the DNA sequence. The sample table holds more than 35,000 clones, of which roughly nine tenths were seen once. Jointly, the top ten make up 6.2% of the sample.

CDR1 and CDR2 are read off the germline V gene (reference sequence) as LNHNV and YYDKDF. The V end loses 7 bases and the J end loses 4 bases, and a stretch of 19 bases separates them. Taken from cysteine to phenylalanine, the CDR3 has 15 residues. Only CDR3 DNA remains: 45 bases, in frame from the first base. Study-wide findings and limitations: Clinical and demographic metadata were provided uncurated, with the amount varying by source and participant.

Points on this clone: Its recognized antigen is unknown. No base quality values were provided; no much bigger clone lies one nucleotide off.

The chain uses TRBV15 and TRBJ1-1, with no reliable assignment of the D segment. The sequenced sample consisted of peripheral blood. This clonotype was obtained from a human donor in a cohort sampled during active COVID-19. The sequenced DNA: TGTGCCACCATCGACCCCCGGGGATTAGGCACTGAAGCTTTCTTT. The translation is CATIDPRGLGTEAFF.